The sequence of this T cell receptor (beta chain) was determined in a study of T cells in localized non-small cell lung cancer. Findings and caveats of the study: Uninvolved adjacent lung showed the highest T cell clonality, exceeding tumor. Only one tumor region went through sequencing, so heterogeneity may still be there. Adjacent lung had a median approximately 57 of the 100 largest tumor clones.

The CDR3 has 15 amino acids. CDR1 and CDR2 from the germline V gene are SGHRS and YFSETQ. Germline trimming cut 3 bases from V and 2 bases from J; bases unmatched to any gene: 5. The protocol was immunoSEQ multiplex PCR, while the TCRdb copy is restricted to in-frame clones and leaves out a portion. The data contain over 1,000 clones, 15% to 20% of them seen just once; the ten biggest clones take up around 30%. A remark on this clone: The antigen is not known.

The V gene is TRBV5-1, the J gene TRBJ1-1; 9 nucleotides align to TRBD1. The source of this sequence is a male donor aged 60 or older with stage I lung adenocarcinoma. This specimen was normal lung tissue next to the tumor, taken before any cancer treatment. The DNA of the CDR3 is TGCGCCAGCAGCTCACAGGGGGCATCCAACACTGAAGCTTTCTTT. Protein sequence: CASSSQGASNTEAFF.